Listed here are 21 T cell receptor beta chains from one sample, sequenced in a study of OX40 agonist ivuxolimab in advanced cancers. The table came from immunoSEQ multiplex PCR; TCRdb's copy has only in-frame clones and leaves some out. Here the sample spans over 55,000 clones, 91% being singletons. The material was CD4+ or CD8+ T cells sorted from blood, obtained in a trial of the OX40 agonist ivuxolimab. These receptors originate from an adult with an advanced solid tumor such as melanoma, head and neck, liver or kidney cancer.

Only one count was recorded for this clone. The chain uses TRBV28 and TRBJ2-1; 12 nucleotides line up with TRBD2. V trimming: 5 bases; J trimming: 2 bases; junction bases outside the gene matches: 10. The CDR3 is 18 residues long. The germline gives CDR1 MDHEN, CDR2 SYDVKM. The CDR3 DNA reads TGTGCCAGCAGTACCGGGACTAGCGGGTCCCCTGCCTACAATGAGCAGTTCTTC. Amino acids: CASSTGTSGSPAYNEQFF.

The chain recombines TRBV11-2 with TRBJ2-7; D is possibly TRBD1 (6 bases). The CDR3 runs 14 residues. From germline, CDR1 is SGHAT and CDR2 FQNNGV. Trimming shortened V by 1 base and J by 3 bases, and 10 bases separated the two germline ends. The CDR3 spells CASSLGARGYEQYF. The CDR3 DNA reads as TGTGCCAGCAGCTTAGGGGCCAGGGGCTACGAGCAGTACTTC.

A note on this clone: One end of the junction is discordant with germline, which a read error may explain. V usage is TRBV6-1 and J usage is TRBJ2-1; 7 bases fit TRBD1. Germline CDR1 and CDR2: MNHNS and SASEGT. This CDR3 has 14 amino acids. CDR3: CASREGQAGDEQFF. The CDR3 DNA sequence: TGTGCCAGCAGGGAAGGACAGGCTGGGGATGAGCAGTTCTTC.

The chain combines TRBV4-3 with TRBJ2-5; D gene unclear. CDR3 length: 15 residues. V lost 0 bases, J lost 5 bases, and 13 bases lay in between. CDR1 is LGHNA and CDR2 is YSLEER in the germline V gene. CDR3 DNA sequence: TGCGCCAGCAGCCAAGATTGGTCCTTGGGGGAGACCCAGTACTTC. It yields the protein CASSQDWSLGETQYF.

This chain uses TRBV11-2 with TRBJ2-1; D not certain. V was shortened by 1 base and J by 4 bases, with 2 bases between the two germline ends. Germline V gives CDR1 SGHAT, CDR2 FQNNGV. CDR3 length: 12 amino acids. CDR3 residues: CASSLGYNEQFF. CDR3 DNA sequence: TGTGCCAGCAGCTTAGGGTACAATGAGCAGTTCTTC.

The chain employs TRBV4-2 and TRBJ1-4, with D unclear. V dropped 0 bases and J dropped 1 base, with 12 bases sitting between them. The CDR3 is 17 residues long. From germline, CDR1 is LGHNA and CDR2 YNFKEQ. The CDR3 DNA follows: TGTGCCAGCAGCCAAGATAGGACGTGGGGAACTAATGAAAAACTGTTTTTT. It codes for CASSQDRTWGTNEKLFF.

The chain uses TRBV28 and TRBJ2-3; D possibly uses TRBD1 or TRBD2 (5 bases each). The length of the CDR3 is 16 residues. From germline, CDR1 is MDHEN and CDR2 SYDVKM. V was trimmed by 6 bases and J by 2 bases, leaving 18 bases between them. The chain's CDR3 is CASRIPRGGYTDTQYF. The CDR3, as DNA: TGTGCCAGCAGAATACCCCGGGGCGGCTACACAGATACGCAGTATTTT.

V usage is TRBV9 and J usage is TRBJ2-7, with TRBD2 matching 9 bases. The CDR3 runs to 16 residues. Looked up from germline, CDR1 is SGDLS and CDR2 is YYNGEE. V gave up 0 bases and J gave up 7 bases; unmatched junction bases: 11. This chain's CDR3 is CASSVAPASGIGEQYF. The CDR3 coding sequence is TGTGCCAGCAGCGTAGCTCCTGCTAGCGGGATCGGGGAGCAGTACTTC.

This sequence joins TRBV13 and TRBJ2-7; TRBD1 matches 12 bases. The CDR3 totals 14 residues. The germline CDR1 and CDR2 sequences are PRHDT and FYEKMQ (reference sequence). V lost 5 bases and J lost 6; bases outside the gene matches: 5. The chain's CDR3 is CASSTGQGAVEQYF. As DNA, the CDR3 is TGTGCCAGCAGCACGGGACAGGGGGCCGTCGAGCAGTACTTC. Full variable domain (missing parts from reference TRBV13 and TRBJ2-7): AAGVIQSPRHLIKEKRETATLKCYPIPRHDTVYWYQQGPGQDPQFLISFYEKMQSDKGSIPDRFSAQQFSDYHSELNMSSLELGDSALYFCASSTGQGAVEQYFGPGTRLTVT.

This chain joins TRBV30 and TRBJ1-1; D remains ambiguous. The CDR3 consists of 15 residues. The germline gives CDR1 GTSNPN, CDR2 SVGIG (reference sequence). The V end was cut by 3 bases, the J end by 4 bases, with 18 bases between. The CDR3 is CAWRSRQTYSTEAFF. The CDR3 nucleotides are TGTGCCTGGAGAAGTCGGCAGACATATAGCACTGAAGCTTTCTTT.

CDR3: CASSQEDRYEQYF. CDR3 in DNA: TGCGCCAGCAGCCAAGAAGACAGATACGAGCAGTACTTC. The chain carries TRBV4-1 and TRBJ2-7; D is perhaps TRBD1 (5 bases). CDR3 size: 13 residues. Germline CDR1 and CDR2: MGHRA and YSYEKL. V was shortened by 0 bases and J by 4 bases, with 7 bases between the two germline ends.

The rearrangement joins TRBV6-6 to TRBJ2-1; 7 bases align to TRBD2. Germline V CDR1 and CDR2: MNHNY, SVGAGI (reference sequence). There are 15 residues in the CDR3. Losses at the gene ends were 4 bases for V and 3 bases for J; bases not matched to a gene: 6. In nucleotides, the CDR3 is TGTGCCAGCAGTTCGACTAGCAGAATCTACAATGAGCAGTTCTTC. It translates to CASSSTSRIYNEQFF.

The rearrangement links TRBV25-1 to TRBJ1-2, with a weak D call TRBD1 (5 bases). Trimming cost V 10 bases and J 7 bases, with 13 bases left between them. The germline V gene has CDR1 MGHDK and CDR2 SYGVNS. There are 11 residues in the CDR3. The CDR3 spells CATINGAGYTF. The CDR3 DNA reads as TGTGCCACCATAAACGGGGCTGGCTACACCTTC.

This clone is a singleton in its sample. V and J are TRBV19 and TRBJ2-1, with no clear D. CDR1 is LNHDA, CDR2 SQIVND, per germline (reference sequence). This CDR3 has 12 amino acids. Trimming took 3 bases from V and 7 from J, leaving 7 bases between them. The CDR3 nucleotides read TGTGCCAGTAGTATTGCGTATAATGAGCAGTTCTTC. This gives the protein CASSIAYNEQFF.

This clone was detected a few times. This chain connects TRBV4-2 to TRBJ2-1, with 10 positions matching TRBD1. This CDR3 contains 17 residues. The J segment lost 10 bases and the V segment lost 4 bases, leaving 16 bases of the junction unmatched. Germline CDR1 reads LGHNA; CDR2 reads YNFKEQ. The CDR3 reads CASSLGGQGTSYLEQFF. Here the CDR3 DNA reads TGTGCCAGCAGCCTTGGGGGACAGGGGACCTCTTACTTGGAGCAGTTCTTC.

The CDR3 DNA follows: TGTGCCAGGGGGGACAGGGCGCCTAGAAGCTCCTACAATGAGCAGTTCTTC. Translated, it gives CARGDRAPRSSYNEQFF. The rearrangement joins TRBV21-1 to TRBJ2-1; the tabulated D call, TRBD1, remains unverified against the DNA. TRBV21-1 is classified as a pseudogene. The CDR3 spans 17 residues.

The chain uses TRBV27 and TRBJ2-1, with D unresolved. Trimming removed 3 bases at V and 3 bases at J, with 12 bases between. The CDR3 is 15 residues long. Looked up from germline, CDR1 is MNHEY and CDR2 is SMNVEV (reference sequence). The CDR3 DNA is TGTGCCAGCAGTTTCGGTGACACCCTCTACAATGAGCAGTTCTTC. Translating gives CASSFGDTLYNEQFF.

V gene TRBV30 combines with J gene TRBJ2-4; D is unclear. The V end was cut by 1 base, the J end by 8 bases, with 9 bases between. Germline assignment: CDR1 GTSNPN and CDR2 SVGIG (reference sequence). This CDR3 is built from 12 residues. This CDR3 reads CAWSGDTDIQYF. CDR3 bases: TGTGCCTGGAGTGGTGATACTGACATTCAGTACTTC.

The chain couples TRBV28 to TRBJ2-7; D gene unclear. This CDR3 is 14 amino acids long. With 3 bases removed from V and 0 bases from J, the gap between germline ends came to 9 bases. Germline CDR1 reads MDHEN; CDR2 reads SYDVKM. CDR3 sequence: CASSFSWGSYEQYF. In DNA form, the CDR3 reads TGTGCCAGCAGTTTCTCCTGGGGCTCCTACGAGCAGTACTTC.

This clone was picked up one time. The chain is built from TRBV4-1 and TRBJ2-7; 10 positions agree with TRBD2. Germline values: CDR1 MGHRA, CDR2 YSYEKL. The CDR3 is 15 amino acids. V gave up 0 bases and J gave up 4 bases; unmatched junction bases: 3. The CDR3 sequence is CASSQESSGGYEQYF. In nucleotides, the CDR3 is TGCGCCAGCAGCCAAGAGTCTAGCGGGGGTTACGAGCAGTACTTC.

This chain uses TRBV6-1 with TRBJ2-1, with D maybe TRBD2 (6 bases). V was clipped by 7 bases and J by 0 bases, with 13 bases between them. Looked up from germline, CDR1 is MNHNS and CDR2 is SASEGT. CDR3 length equals 15 residues. CDR3 bases: TGTGCCAGCATTCGACTAGGCTTCTCCTACAATGAGCAGTTCTTC. Its protein is CASIRLGFSYNEQFF.